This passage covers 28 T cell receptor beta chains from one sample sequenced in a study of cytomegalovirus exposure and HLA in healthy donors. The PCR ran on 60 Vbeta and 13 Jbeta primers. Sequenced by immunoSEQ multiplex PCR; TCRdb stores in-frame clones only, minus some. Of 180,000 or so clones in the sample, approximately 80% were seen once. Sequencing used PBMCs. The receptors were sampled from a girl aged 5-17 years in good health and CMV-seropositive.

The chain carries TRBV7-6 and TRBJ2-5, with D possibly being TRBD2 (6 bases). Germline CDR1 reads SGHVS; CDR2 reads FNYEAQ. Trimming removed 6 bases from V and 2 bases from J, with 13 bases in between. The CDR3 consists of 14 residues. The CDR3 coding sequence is TGTGCCAGCAGTTCTGGTCGGGAGCAAGAGACCCAGTACTTC. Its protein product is CASSSGREQETQYF. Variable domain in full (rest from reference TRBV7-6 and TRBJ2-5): GAGVSQSPRYKVTKRGQDVALRCDPISGHVSLYWYRQALGQGPEFLTYFNYEAQQDKSGLPNDRFSAERPEGSISTLTIQRTEQRDSAMYRCASSSGREQETQYFGPGTRLLVL.

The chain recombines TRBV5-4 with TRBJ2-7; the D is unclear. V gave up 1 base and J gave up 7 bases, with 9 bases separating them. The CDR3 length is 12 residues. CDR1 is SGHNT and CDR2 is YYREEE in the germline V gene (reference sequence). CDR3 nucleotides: TGTGCCAGCAGCTTGAGTTCTGAGGAGCAGTACTTC. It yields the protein CASSLSSEEQYF.

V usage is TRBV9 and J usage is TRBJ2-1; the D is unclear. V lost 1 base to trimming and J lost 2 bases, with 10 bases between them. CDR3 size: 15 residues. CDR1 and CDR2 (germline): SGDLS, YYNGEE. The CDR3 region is CASSVSLRPYNEQFF. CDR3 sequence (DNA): TGTGCCAGCAGCGTATCACTGCGCCCCTACAATGAGCAGTTCTTC.

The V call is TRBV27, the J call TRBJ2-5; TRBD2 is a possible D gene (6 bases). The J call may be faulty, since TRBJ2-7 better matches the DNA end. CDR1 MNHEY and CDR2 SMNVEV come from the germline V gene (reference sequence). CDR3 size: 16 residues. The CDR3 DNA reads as TGTGCCAGCAGTCCCCTCGGGGGACCCAGCTCCTACGAGCAGTACTTC. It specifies CASSPLGGPSSYEQYF.

CDR3 DNA: TGCGCCAGCAGCTCCCGGGGAGGGGGAAGCAATCAGCCCCAGCATTTT. Translated, it gives CASSSRGGGSNQPQHF. The chain is built from TRBV5-1 and TRBJ1-5; TRBD1 might be the D (6 bases). This CDR3 region has 16 residues. From germline, CDR1 is SGHRS and CDR2 YFSETQ. Trimming stripped 3 bases from V and 1 base from J, with 14 bases between.

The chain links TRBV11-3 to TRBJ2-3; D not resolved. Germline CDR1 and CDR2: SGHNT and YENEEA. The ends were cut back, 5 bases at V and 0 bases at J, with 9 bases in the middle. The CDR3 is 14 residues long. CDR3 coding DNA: TGTGCCAGCAGCCCCGCGCGGAGCACAGATACGCAGTATTTT. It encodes CASSPARSTDTQYF.

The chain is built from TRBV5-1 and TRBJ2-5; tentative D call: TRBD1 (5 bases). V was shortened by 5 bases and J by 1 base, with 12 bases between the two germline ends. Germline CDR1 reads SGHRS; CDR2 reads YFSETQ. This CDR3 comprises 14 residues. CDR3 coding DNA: TGCGCCAGCAGACCGGCAGGGTGCCAAGAGACCCAGTACTTC. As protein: CASRPAGCQETQYF.

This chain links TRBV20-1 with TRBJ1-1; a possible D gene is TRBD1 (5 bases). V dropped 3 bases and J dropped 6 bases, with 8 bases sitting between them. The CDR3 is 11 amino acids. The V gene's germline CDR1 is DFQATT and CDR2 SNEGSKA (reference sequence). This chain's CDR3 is CSASRGAEAFF. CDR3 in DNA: TGCAGTGCTAGTCGGGGGGCTGAAGCTTTCTTT.

The DNA for the CDR3 is TGCGCCAGCAGCTTCGGACAGCGAGACTACAATGAGCAGTTCTTC. Residues: CASSFGQRDYNEQFF. The rearrangement joins TRBV5-1 to TRBJ2-1; D is possibly TRBD1 (6 bases). The V end lost 2 bases, the J end lost 3 bases, and 12 bases lay between the germline ends. The CDR3 length is 15 residues. Germline V lookup: CDR1 SGHRS, CDR2 YFSETQ. The complete variable domain, with remaining parts taken from reference TRBV5-1 and TRBJ2-1, reads KAGVTQTPRYLIKTRGQQVTLSCSPISGHRSVSWYQQTPGQGLQFLFEYFSETQRNKGNFPGRFSGRQFSNSRSEMNVSTLELGDSALYLCASSFGQRDYNEQFFGPGTRLTVL.

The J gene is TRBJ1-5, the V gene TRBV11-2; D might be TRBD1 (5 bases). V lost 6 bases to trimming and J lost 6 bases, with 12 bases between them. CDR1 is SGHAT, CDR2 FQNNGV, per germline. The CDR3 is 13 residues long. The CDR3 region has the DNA TGTGCCAGCAGTCAGGGACTCAGTCAGCCCCAGCATTTT. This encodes CASSQGLSQPQHF. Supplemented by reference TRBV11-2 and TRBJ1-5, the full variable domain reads EAGVAQSPRYKIIEKRQSVAFWCNPISGHATLYWYQQILGQGPKLLIQFQNNGVVDDSQLPKDRFSAERLKGVDSTLKIQPAKLEDSAVYLCASSQGLSQPQHFGDGTRLSIL.

The CDR3 region is CSVDLAGGPRAEQFF. The CDR3 DNA follows: TGCAGCGTTGACTTAGCGGGAGGGCCCAGAGCCGAGCAGTTCTTC. J is TRBJ2-1 and V is TRBV29-1; 11 bases map to TRBD2. Germline-derived CDR1 and CDR2 are SQVTM and ANQGSEA. This CDR3 is 15 amino acids long. V gave up 3 bases and J gave up 10 bases; unmatched junction bases: 11.

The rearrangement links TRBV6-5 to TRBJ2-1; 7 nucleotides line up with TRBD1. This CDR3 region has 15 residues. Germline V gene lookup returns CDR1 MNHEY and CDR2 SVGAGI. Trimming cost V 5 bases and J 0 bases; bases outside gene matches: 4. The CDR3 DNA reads TGTGCCAGCAGTAAGGACAGGAGCTCCTACAATGAGCAGTTCTTC. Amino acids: CASSKDRSSYNEQFF.

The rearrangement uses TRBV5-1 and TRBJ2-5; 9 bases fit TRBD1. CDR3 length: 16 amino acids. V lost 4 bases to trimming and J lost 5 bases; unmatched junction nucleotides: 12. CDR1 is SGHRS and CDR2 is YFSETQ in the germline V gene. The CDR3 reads CASSVSGQGWRETQYF. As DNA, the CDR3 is TGCGCCAGCAGCGTCAGTGGACAGGGGTGGCGGGAGACCCAGTACTTC.

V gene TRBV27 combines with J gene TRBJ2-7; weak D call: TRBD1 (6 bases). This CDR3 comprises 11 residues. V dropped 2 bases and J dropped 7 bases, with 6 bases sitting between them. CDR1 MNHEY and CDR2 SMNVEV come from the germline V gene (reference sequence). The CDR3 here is CASSLGTEQYF. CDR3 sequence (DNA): TGTGCCAGCAGTTTAGGGACAGAGCAGTACTTC.

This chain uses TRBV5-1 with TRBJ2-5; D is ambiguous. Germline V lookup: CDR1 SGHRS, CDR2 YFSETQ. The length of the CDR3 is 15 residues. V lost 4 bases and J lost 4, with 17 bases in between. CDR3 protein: CASSPDRGLGETQYF. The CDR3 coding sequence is TGCGCCAGCAGCCCAGATAGAGGTTTAGGAGAGACCCAGTACTTC.

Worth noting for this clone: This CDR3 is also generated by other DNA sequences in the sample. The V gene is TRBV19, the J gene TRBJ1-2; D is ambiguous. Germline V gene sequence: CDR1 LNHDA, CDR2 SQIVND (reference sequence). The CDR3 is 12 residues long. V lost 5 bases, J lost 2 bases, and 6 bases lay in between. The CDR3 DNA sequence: TGTGCCAGTAGTCCCGGGAACTATGGCTACACCTTC. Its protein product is CASSPGNYGYTF.

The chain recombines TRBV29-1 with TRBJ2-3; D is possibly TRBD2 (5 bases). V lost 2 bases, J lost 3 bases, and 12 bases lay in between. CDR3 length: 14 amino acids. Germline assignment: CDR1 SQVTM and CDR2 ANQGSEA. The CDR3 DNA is TGCAGCGTTGAACGAGCGGCCGATACAGATACGCAGTATTTT. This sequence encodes CSVERAADTDTQYF.

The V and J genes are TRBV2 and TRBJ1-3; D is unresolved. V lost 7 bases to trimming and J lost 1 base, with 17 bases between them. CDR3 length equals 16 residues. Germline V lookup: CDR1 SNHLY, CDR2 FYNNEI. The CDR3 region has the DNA TGTGCCAGCAACGGGAGAGACGCCGAATCTGGAAACACCATATATTTT. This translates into CASNGRDAESGNTIYF.

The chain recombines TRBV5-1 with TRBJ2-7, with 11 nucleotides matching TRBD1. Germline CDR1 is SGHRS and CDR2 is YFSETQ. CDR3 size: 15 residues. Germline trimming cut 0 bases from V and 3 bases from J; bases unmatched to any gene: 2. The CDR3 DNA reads TGCGCCAGCAGCTTGGGGACAGGGGGCGGCTACGAGCAGTACTTC. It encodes CASSLGTGGGYEQYF.

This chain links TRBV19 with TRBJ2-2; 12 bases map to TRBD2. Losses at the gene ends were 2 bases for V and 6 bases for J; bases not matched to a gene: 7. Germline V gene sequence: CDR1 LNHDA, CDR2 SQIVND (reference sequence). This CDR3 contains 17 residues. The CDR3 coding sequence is TGTGCCAGTAGTATAAGCCTAGCGGGAGGGCCGGCCGGGGAGCTGTTTTTT. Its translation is CASSISLAGGPAGELFF. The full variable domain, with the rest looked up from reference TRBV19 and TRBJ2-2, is DGGITQSPKYLFRKEGQNVTLSCEQNLNHDAMYWYRQDPGQGLRLIYYSQIVNDFQKGDIAEGYSVSREKKESFPLTVTSAQKNPTAFYLCASSISLAGGPAGELFFGEGSRLTVL.

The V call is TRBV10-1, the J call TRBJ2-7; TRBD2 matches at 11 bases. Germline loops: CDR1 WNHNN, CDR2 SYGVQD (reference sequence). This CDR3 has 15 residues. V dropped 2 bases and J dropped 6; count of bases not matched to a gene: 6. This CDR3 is CASSEGASGRIEQYF. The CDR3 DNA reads TGCGCCAGCAGTGAGGGGGCTAGCGGGAGGATCGAGCAGTACTTC.

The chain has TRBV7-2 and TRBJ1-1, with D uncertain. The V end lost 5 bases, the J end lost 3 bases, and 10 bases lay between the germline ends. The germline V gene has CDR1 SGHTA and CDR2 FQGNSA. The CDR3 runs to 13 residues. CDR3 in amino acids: CASSISSDTEAFF. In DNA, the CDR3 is TGTGCCAGCAGCATTTCGTCTGACACTGAAGCTTTCTTT.

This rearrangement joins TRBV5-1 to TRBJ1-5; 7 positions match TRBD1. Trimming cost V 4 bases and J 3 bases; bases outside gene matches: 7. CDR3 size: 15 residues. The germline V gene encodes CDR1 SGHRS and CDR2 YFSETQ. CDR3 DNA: TGCGCCAGCAGCGAGGGACAGCCCTACAATCAGCCCCAGCATTTT. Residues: CASSEGQPYNQPQHF.

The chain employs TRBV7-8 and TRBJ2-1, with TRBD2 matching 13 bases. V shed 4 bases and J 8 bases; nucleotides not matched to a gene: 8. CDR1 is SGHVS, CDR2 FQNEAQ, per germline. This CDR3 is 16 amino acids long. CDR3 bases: TGTGCCAGCAGCTCCTGGAGGACTAGCGGGAGATATGAGCAGTTCTTC. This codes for CASSSWRTSGRYEQFF.

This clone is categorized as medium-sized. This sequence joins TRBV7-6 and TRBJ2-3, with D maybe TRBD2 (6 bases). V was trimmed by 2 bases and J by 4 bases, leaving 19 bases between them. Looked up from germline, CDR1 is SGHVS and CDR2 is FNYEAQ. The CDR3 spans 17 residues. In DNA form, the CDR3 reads TGTGCCAGCAGCTTATTCGACGCCGGGACGGGGGCAGATACGCAGTATTTT. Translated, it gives CASSLFDAGTGADTQYF.

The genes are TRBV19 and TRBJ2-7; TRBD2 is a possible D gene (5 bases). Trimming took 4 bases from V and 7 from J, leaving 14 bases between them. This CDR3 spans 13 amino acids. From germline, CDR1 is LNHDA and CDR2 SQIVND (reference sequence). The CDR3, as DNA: TGTGCCAGTAGTACCCGGGCGGGTTGGGAGCAGTACTTC. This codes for CASSTRAGWEQYF. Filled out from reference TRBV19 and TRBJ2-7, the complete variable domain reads DGGITQSPKYLFRKEGQNVTLSCEQNLNHDAMYWYRQDPGQGLRLIYYSQIVNDFQKGDIAEGYSVSREKKESFPLTVTSAQKNPTAFYLCASSTRAGWEQYFGPGTRLTVT.

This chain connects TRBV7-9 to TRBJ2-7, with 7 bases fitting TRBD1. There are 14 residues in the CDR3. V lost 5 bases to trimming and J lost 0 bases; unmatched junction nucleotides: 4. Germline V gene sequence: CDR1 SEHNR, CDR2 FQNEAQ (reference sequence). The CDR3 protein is CASSPRDSSYEQYF. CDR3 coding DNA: TGTGCCAGCAGCCCCCGGGACAGCTCCTACGAGCAGTACTTC.

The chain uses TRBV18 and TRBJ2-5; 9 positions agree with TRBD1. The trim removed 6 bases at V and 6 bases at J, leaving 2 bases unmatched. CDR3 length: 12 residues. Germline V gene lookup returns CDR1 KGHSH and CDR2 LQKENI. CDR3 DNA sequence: TGTGCCAGCTCGGACAGGGGAAAGACCCAGTACTTC. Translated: CASSDRGKTQYF.